This T cell receptor beta chain derives from a study of cytomegalovirus exposure and HLA in healthy donors. Study-wide results and limits: Prior analysis indicated that the majority of TCR beta V segments exhibited productivity approximately 87% or approximately 30% of the time. A few CMV-associated chains were confirmed in vitro to be specific for CMV antigens. In a later analysis, common viral pathogens appeared linked to several of the most significant clusters.

V shed 5 bases, J shed 4 bases, and the junction held 11 bases outside the gene matches. The V gene's germline CDR1 is SGHTA and CDR2 FQGNSA. The CDR3 length is 16 residues. This clone was picked up one time. The antigen is undetermined. Primers included in the PCR were 60 Vbeta and 13 Jbeta primers. Clones were read by immunoSEQ multiplex PCR, and TCRdb kept only the in-frame ones, dropping some. In the table there are a few hundred thousand clones, around 80% of which are singletons. The chain is built from TRBV7-2 and TRBJ2-3, with TRBD2 matching 8 bases. The source material was PBMCs. This TCR was recovered from a man aged 40-50 years in good health and CMV-seronegative. In DNA, the CDR3 is TGTGCCAGCAGCCCCGGGACTAGGGTTGGCGCAGATACGCAGTATTTT. Amino acids: CASSPGTRVGADTQYF.